This T cell receptor beta chain was captured in a study of molecular identifiers for immune sequencing clone quantification. Study-wide findings and caveats: Effector cells kept over 97% of their molecules in clones above 20 RNA copies, while naive cells kept under 1% there.

Note on this clonotype: As yet, its antigen is unknown. This clone may be a read error of a much larger clone one base away.

In germline, CDR1 is MGHDK, CDR2 SYGVNS. The CDR3 spans 14 residues. TCRdb redid the calling of the PCR reads with MiXCR, one entry per CDR3 protein. The sample holds about 330,000 distinct CDR3 sequences, roughly a quarter seen once. Between about 19,000 and 1,100,000 sorted cells, with 10%, 30% or 50% RNA, yielded naive CD8 libraries. This chain connects TRBV25-1 to TRBJ1-1; no firm D call. This sequence was found in a human donor in good health. Some libraries in this study had Jurkat cell RNA spiked in. Sequencing used naive CD8+ T cells from blood, with Jurkat cell RNA spiked in. Stated subset: FACS-sorted CD8+CD4-CCR7+CD45RA+ naive T cells. CDR3 sequence: CDSSGPQSWTEAFF. CDR3 DNA: TGTGACAGCAGTGGACCACAGTCATGGACTGAAGCTTTCTTT.